This TCR beta chain originates from a study of graft-versus-host responses after intestinal transplantation. The wider study: Following induction with anti-thymocyte globulin, all recipients were given tacrolimus and steroids for approximately three years. Broader study findings: Some GvH clones were seen earlier in gut or blood, suggesting intestinal origin.

Concerning this clone itself: The target antigen is unknown.

Germline CDR1 is SGHKS and CDR2 is YYEKEE (reference sequence). V shed 5 bases and J shed 0 bases, with 13 bases lying between them. CDR3 size: 15 residues. Assay used: immunoSEQ multiplex PCR; TCRdb lists only in-frame clones, some missing. The sample contains about 98,000 clones, about 82% of which appear only once. V gene TRBV5-5 combines with J gene TRBJ2-3, with D tentatively TRBD2 (6 bases). Sample: PBMCs, taken 255 days after intestinal transplant. The clonotype was recovered from a human patient who received an intestinal transplant, so some T cells may come from the graft donor. Here the CDR3 DNA reads TGTGCCAGCAGTTCCCGGGACTGGAGCACAGATACGCAGTATTTT. Its protein is CASSSRDWSTDTQYF.